This entry lists 22 T cell receptor beta chains sequenced from one sample in a study of shared clonotypes between healthy human individuals. Sequencing used immunoSEQ multiplex PCR; TCRdb keeps in-frame clones, though not all of them. The table lists over 2 million clones, around 92% of them singletons. Sequenced sample: naive CD4+ T cells from PBMCs. Subset described: CD45RA+ positively selected. The receptor set was obtained from a young man in good health. Some clones in this sample may be carry-over from other donors' samples.

This clone was found once. The chain is built from TRBV2 and TRBJ2-7; D possibly corresponds to TRBD1 (6 bases). There are 13 residues in the CDR3. Germline CDR1 SNHLY, CDR2 FYNNEI. V was trimmed by 8 bases and J by 2 bases, leaving 13 bases between them. The CDR3 nucleotides read TGTGCCAGCCTTCAGGGGACCCCCTACGAGCAGTACTTC. It translates to CASLQGTPYEQYF.

The chain joins TRBV27 to TRBJ2-6, with 8 bases matching TRBD1. V gave up 5 bases and J gave up 0 bases; unmatched junction bases: 6. The CDR3 runs 17 residues. Germline V gene lookup returns CDR1 MNHEY and CDR2 SMNVEV (reference sequence). CDR3 DNA: TGTGCCAGCAGTGGACGGGACAGGAGCTCTGGGGCCAACGTCCTGACTTTC. Residues: CASSGRDRSSGANVLTF.

The chain uses TRBV5-1 and TRBJ1-1; maybe TRBD1 (6 bases). Between the trimmed V and J ends, which lost 3 bases and 1 base, there was a span of 10 bases. The CDR3 runs 14 residues. CDR1 and CDR2 (germline): SGHRS, YFSETQ. The chain's CDR3 is CASSYEGGNTEAFF. The DNA of the CDR3 is TGCGCCAGCAGCTACGAAGGGGGGAACACTGAAGCTTTCTTT.

This clone was detected only once. Other DNA sequences from this sample encode an identical CDR3 as well. This rearrangement joins TRBV2 to TRBJ2-1; TRBD2 agrees at 14 bases. This CDR3 has 15 residues. CDR1 SNHLY and CDR2 FYNNEI come from the germline V gene. V shed 5 bases and J 6 bases; nucleotides not matched to a gene: 3. CDR3 sequence reads: CASSTGTSGGNEQFF. For the CDR3, the DNA is TGTGCCAGCAGTACCGGGACTAGCGGGGGCAATGAGCAGTTCTTC.

This clone was detected only once. Other DNA sequences in this sample translate to the same CDR3. V gene TRBV29-1 combines with J gene TRBJ2-6; D gene uncertain. The CDR3 contains 13 residues. CDR1 and CDR2 (germline): SQVTM, ANQGSEA. V lost 4 bases and J 0 bases, leaving 4 bases between the germline ends. The CDR3, as DNA: TGCAGCGTTGGAAACTCTGGGGCCAACGTCCTGACTTTC. Amino acid sequence: CSVGNSGANVLTF. The full variable domain, completed using reference TRBV29-1 and TRBJ2-6, is SAVISQKPSRDICQRGTSLTIQCQVDSQVTMMFWYRQQPGQSLTLIATANQGSEATYESGFVIDKFPISRPNLTFSTLTVSNMSPEDSSIYLCSVGNSGANVLTFGAGSRLTVL.

On this clone itself: This same CDR3 is encoded by further DNA sequences in the sample. The chain is built from TRBV9 and TRBJ2-3, with TRBD1 matching over 7 bases. This CDR3 spans 14 amino acids. CDR1 is SGDLS and CDR2 is YYNGEE in the germline V gene. The J segment lost 1 base and the V segment lost 1 base, leaving 0 bases of the junction unmatched. CDR3 DNA: TGTGCCAGCAGCGTACAGGGGGGCACAGATACGCAGTATTTT. As protein: CASSVQGGTDTQYF.

A note on this clone: Other DNA sequences of this sample code for an identical CDR3. The chain joins TRBV6-1 to TRBJ1-2; the D is unclear. The germline V gene has CDR1 MNHNS and CDR2 SASEGT. V was cut by 0 bases and J by 4 bases, with 6 bases left in between. The CDR3 runs 13 residues. CDR3 coding DNA: TGTGCCAGCAGTGAAGCGGGGTTCTATGGCTACACCTTC. As protein: CASSEAGFYGYTF.

DNA for the CDR3: TGTGCCAGCAGTTTACCTTCGAGACTAGCGGGAGCCTCAGATACGCAGTATTTT. Protein sequence: CASSLPSRLAGASDTQYF. The rearrangement uses TRBV28 and TRBJ2-3; 12 positions match TRBD2. V lost 2 bases to trimming and J lost 4 bases; unmatched junction nucleotides: 10. The CDR3 runs 18 residues. CDR1 is MDHEN, CDR2 SYDVKM, per germline.

The CDR3 region is CASSLLSTSGSGELFF. The DNA of the CDR3 is TGTGCCAGCAGCTTACTGTCGACTAGCGGGTCCGGGGAGCTGTTTTTT. The chain is built from TRBV11-2 and TRBJ2-2, with 10 bases matching TRBD2. With 2 bases clipped from V and 6 bases from J, the junction kept 6 bases outside the gene matches. This CDR3 is 16 amino acids long. Germline-derived CDR1 and CDR2 are SGHAT and FQNNGV.

V usage is TRBV4-1 and J usage is TRBJ2-1; D might be TRBD2 (6 bases). Germline V gene lookup returns CDR1 MGHRA and CDR2 YSYEKL. V was clipped by 1 base and J by 9 bases, with 10 bases between them. The CDR3 has 13 residues. The CDR3 protein is CASSQVRDFEQFF. DNA for the CDR3: TGCGCCAGCAGCCAAGTCCGGGACTTTGAGCAGTTCTTC.

As concerns this clone: Other DNA sequences in this specimen translate into the identical CDR3. This chain links TRBV28 with TRBJ1-1; TRBD1 matches 7 bases. Trimming removed 3 bases from V and 5 bases from J; junction bases left unmatched: 6. The germline gives CDR1 MDHEN, CDR2 SYDVKM. This CDR3 is 14 amino acids long. The CDR3 region has the DNA TGTGCCAGCAGTTTGGGGACAGAACTTACTGAAGCTTTCTTT. Its protein product is CASSLGTELTEAFF.

Comment on this clone: The same CDR3 arises from other DNA sequences in this sample as well. CDR3 bases: TGCGCCAGCAGCTTGGGGGCTAGTGGGCCCGATACGCAGTATTTT. This codes for CASSLGASGPDTQYF. This chain joins TRBV5-1 and TRBJ2-3; D is ambiguous. Trimming shortened V by 0 bases and J by 6 bases, and 14 bases separated the two germline ends. This CDR3 comprises 15 residues. The germline CDR1 and CDR2 sequences are SGHRS and YFSETQ. The variable domain in full, with the rest retrieved from reference TRBV5-1 and TRBJ2-3, is KAGVTQTPRYLIKTRGQQVTLSCSPISGHRSVSWYQQTPGQGLQFLFEYFSETQRNKGNFPGRFSGRQFSNSRSEMNVSTLELGDSALYLCASSLGASGPDTQYFGPGTRLTVL.

This chain links TRBV6-7 with TRBJ2-6; D unresolved. Being an ORF, TRBV6-7 has a function that is uncertain. This CDR3 spans 18 amino acids. Trimming cost V 0 bases and J 1 base, with 13 bases left between them. Here the CDR3 DNA reads TGTGCCAGCAGTTACTCGGGCGAGTCTAAGTCTGGGGCCAACGTCCTGACTTTC. This gives the protein CASSYSGESKSGANVLTF.

V and J are TRBV5-6 and TRBJ1-5; 10 positions agree with TRBD1. The V gene's germline CDR1 is SGHDT and CDR2 YYEEEE. The CDR3 has 19 residues. The V segment lost 3 bases and the J segment 4 bases; nucleotides outside the gene matches: 16. CDR3 protein: CASSSTDSRTGGRNQPQHF. CDR3 nucleotide sequence: TGTGCCAGCAGCTCCACTGACTCTAGGACAGGGGGTAGGAATCAGCCCCAGCATTTT. Filled out from reference TRBV5-6 and TRBJ1-5, the complete variable domain reads DAGVTQSPTHLIKTRGQQVTLRCSPKSGHDTVSWYQQALGQGPQFIFQYYEEEERQRGNFPDRFSGHQFPNYSSELNVNALLLGDSALYLCASSSTDSRTGGRNQPQHFGDGTRLSIL.

The chain couples TRBV18 to TRBJ1-3; no reliable D call. Germline assignment: CDR1 KGHSH and CDR2 LQKENI. The CDR3 is made up of 14 amino acids. V lost 6 bases, J lost 0 bases, and 9 bases lay in between. CDR3: CASSTRDSGNTIYF. CDR3 nucleotide sequence: TGTGCCAGCTCTACACGCGACTCTGGAAACACCATATATTTT.

The rearrangement joins TRBV4-3 to TRBJ2-1; 7 bases are shared with TRBD1. The CDR3 runs to 16 residues. The germline CDR1 and CDR2 sequences are LGHNA and YSLEER. J gave up 10 bases and V 1 base, and 13 bases lay outside the gene matches. The CDR3 protein is CASSQVTGPGQPEQFF. The CDR3, as DNA: TGCGCCAGCAGCCAAGTGACTGGTCCGGGACAGCCGGAGCAGTTCTTC.

This sequence joins TRBV2 and TRBJ2-7; 11 positions match TRBD2. This CDR3 is built from 16 residues. J was trimmed by 6 bases and V by 0 bases; bases with no gene match: 7. Germline V gene lookup returns CDR1 SNHLY and CDR2 FYNNEI. CDR3 bases: TGTGCCAGCAGTGAAGCTTGGACTAGCGGGTTGGGCGAGCAGTACTTC. Protein: CASSEAWTSGLGEQYF.

The rearrangement uses TRBV30 and TRBJ2-3; TRBD2 aligns across 11 bases. The CDR3 extends over 16 amino acids. V gave up 8 bases and J gave up 0 bases; unmatched junction bases: 10. The germline gives CDR1 GTSNPN, CDR2 SVGIG (reference sequence). This chain's CDR3 is CAATSGSLLSTDTQYF. The CDR3 DNA reads as TGTGCCGCCACTAGCGGGAGCCTACTTAGCACAGATACGCAGTATTTT.

A few counts support this clone. This rearrangement joins TRBV28 to TRBJ1-2; D call uncertain. Trimming shortened V by 1 base and J by 6 bases, and 12 bases separated the two germline ends. Germline CDR1 MDHEN, CDR2 SYDVKM. CDR3 size: 14 residues. The CDR3: CASSLSGRLNGYTF. The CDR3 DNA sequence: TGTGCCAGCAGTTTATCCGGCAGGCTAAATGGCTACACCTTC.

A single count supports this clone. The CDR3, as DNA: TGTGCCAGCAGTGTGGGGCCGAATCAGCCCCAGCATTTT. This sequence encodes CASSVGPNQPQHF. This chain connects TRBV2 to TRBJ1-5; tentative D call: TRBD1 (5 bases). The CDR3 runs 13 residues. The V gene lost 4 bases and the J gene lost 4 bases, with 8 bases spanning the gap. The germline CDR1 and CDR2 sequences are SNHLY and FYNNEI. The full variable domain, rest sourced from reference TRBV2 and TRBJ1-5, is EPEVTQTPSHQVTQMGQEVILRCVPISNHLYFYWYRQILGQKVEFLVSFYNNEISEKSEIFDDQFSVERPDGSNFTLKIRSTKLEDSAMYFCASSVGPNQPQHFGDGTRLSIL.

A note on this clone: This sample includes further DNA sequences coding for the same CDR3. The chain couples TRBV20-1 to TRBJ2-1; D gene ambiguous. The CDR3 has 10 residues. Per the germline V gene, CDR1 is DFQATT and CDR2 is SNEGSKA (reference sequence). Trimming removed 6 bases at V and 5 bases at J, with 5 bases between. The DNA for the CDR3 is TGCAGTGCGCATCACAATGAGCAGTTCTTC. This translates into CSAHHNEQFF.

The chain couples TRBV7-2 to TRBJ2-3; TRBD2 matches 9 bases. Germline CDR1 and CDR2: SGHTA and FQGNSA. Trimming cost V 8 bases and J 0 bases; bases outside gene matches: 3. The CDR3 contains 14 residues. CDR3 coding DNA: TGTGCCAGCGGGCTAGCGGGGAGCACAGATACGCAGTATTTT. Encoded protein: CASGLAGSTDTQYF.